This T cell receptor beta chain is from a study of blood T cell repertoires in COVID-19. With V trimmed by 4 bases and J by 0 bases, 7 bases remained unmatched. Germline V CDR1 and CDR2: SGHRS, YFSETQ. This CDR3 has 16 residues. In the original processing: Scientists estimated how many nucleated cells there were by amplifying reference gene primers. Using immunoSEQ multiplex PCR, the repertoire was profiled, and TCRdb retains in-frame clones only, with some absent. The D gene and trimming were derived from the DNA, and the V and J assignments and clone size from that table. This table has over 300,000 clones, more than 80% appearing once. This clone showed up just once.

The chain joins TRBV5-1 to TRBJ2-1; TRBD2 agrees at 7 bases. The sequence was obtained from a man between 40 and 49 years old with acute or convalescent COVID-19. The specimen was peripheral blood. CDR3 nucleotide sequence: TGCGCCAGCAGCCCGACCAGCGGGGACTCCTACAATGAGCAGTTCTTC. Its protein product is CASSPTSGDSYNEQFF. The full variable domain, its missing parts supplied by reference TRBV5-1 and TRBJ2-1, is KAGVTQTPRYLIKTRGQQVTLSCSPISGHRSVSWYQQTPGQGLQFLFEYFSETQRNKGNFPGRFSGRQFSNSRSEMNVSTLELGDSALYLCASSPTSGDSYNEQFFGPGTRLTVL.